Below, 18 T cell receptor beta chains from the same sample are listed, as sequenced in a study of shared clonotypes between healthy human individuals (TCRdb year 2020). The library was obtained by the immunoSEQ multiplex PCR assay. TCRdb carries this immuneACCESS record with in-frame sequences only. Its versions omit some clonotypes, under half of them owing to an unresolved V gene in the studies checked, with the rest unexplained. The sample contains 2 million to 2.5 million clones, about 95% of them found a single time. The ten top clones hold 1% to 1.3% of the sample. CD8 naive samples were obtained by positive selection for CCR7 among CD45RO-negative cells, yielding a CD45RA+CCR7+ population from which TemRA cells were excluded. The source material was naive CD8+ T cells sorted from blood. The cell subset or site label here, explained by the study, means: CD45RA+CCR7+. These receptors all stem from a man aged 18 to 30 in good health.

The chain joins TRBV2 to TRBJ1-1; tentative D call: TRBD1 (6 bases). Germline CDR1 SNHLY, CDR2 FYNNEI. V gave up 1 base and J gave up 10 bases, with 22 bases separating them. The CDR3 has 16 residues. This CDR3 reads CASSEVTGIEGEGAFF. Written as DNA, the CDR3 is TGTGCCAGCAGTGAAGTTACAGGGATTGAGGGAGAAGGAGCTTTCTTT.

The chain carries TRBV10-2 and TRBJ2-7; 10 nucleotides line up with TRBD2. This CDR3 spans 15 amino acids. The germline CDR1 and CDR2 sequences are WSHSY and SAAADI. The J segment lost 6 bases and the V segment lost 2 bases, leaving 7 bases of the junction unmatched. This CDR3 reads CASSETPGLAFEQYF. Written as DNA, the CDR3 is TGCGCCAGCAGTGAGACCCCGGGACTAGCGTTCGAGCAGTACTTC.

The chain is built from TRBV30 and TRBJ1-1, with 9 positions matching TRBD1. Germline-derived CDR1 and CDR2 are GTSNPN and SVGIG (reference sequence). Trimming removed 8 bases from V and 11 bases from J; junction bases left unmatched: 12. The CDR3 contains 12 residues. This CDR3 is CAGRLGQGPAFF. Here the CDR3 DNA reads TGTGCCGGGCGCCTTGGACAGGGGCCGGCTTTCTTT.

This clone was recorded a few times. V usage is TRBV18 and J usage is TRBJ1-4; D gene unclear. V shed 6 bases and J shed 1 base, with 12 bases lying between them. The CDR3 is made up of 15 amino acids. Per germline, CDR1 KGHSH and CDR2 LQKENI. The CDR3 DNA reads TGTGCCAGCTCTCCCGACGGTCTAACTAATGAAAAACTGTTTTTT. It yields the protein CASSPDGLTNEKLFF. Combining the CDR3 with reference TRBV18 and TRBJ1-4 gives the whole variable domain NAGVMQNPRHLVRRRGQEARLRCSPMKGHSHVYWYRQLPEEGLKFMVYLQKENIIDESGMPKERFSAEFPKEGPSILRIQQVVRGDSAAYFCASSPDGLTNEKLFFGSGTQLSVL.

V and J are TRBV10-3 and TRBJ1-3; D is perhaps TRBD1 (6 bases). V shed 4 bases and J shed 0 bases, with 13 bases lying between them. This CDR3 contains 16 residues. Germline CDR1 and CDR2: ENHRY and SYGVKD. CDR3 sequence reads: CAISGTTGFSGNTIYF. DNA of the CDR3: TGTGCCATCAGTGGTACAACAGGGTTCTCTGGAAACACCATATATTTT.

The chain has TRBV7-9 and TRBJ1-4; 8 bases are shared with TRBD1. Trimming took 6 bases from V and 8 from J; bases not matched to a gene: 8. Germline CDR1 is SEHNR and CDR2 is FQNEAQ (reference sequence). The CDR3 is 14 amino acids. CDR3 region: CASRPPGGLEKLFF. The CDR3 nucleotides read TGTGCCAGCAGACCCCCAGGGGGCCTAGAAAAACTGTTTTTT.

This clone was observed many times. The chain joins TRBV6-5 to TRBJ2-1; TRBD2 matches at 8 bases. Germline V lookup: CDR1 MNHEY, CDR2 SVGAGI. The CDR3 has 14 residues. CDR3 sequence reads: CTTGRGGSYNEQFF. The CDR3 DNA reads TGTACTACCGGACGGGGGGGTTCCTACAATGAGCAGTTCTTC.

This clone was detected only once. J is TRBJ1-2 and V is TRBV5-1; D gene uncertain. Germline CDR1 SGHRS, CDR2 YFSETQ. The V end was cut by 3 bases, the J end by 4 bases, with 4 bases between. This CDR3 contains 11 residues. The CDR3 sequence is CASSSSYGYTF. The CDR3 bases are TGCGCCAGCAGCTCCTCCTATGGCTACACCTTC.

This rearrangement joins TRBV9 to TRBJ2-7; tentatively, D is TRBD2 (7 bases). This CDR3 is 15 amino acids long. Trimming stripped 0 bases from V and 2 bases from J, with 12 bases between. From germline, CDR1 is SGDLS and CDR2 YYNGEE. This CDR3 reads CASSVGGGYTYEQYF. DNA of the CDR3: TGTGCCAGCAGCGTAGGCGGGGGCTACACCTACGAGCAGTACTTC.

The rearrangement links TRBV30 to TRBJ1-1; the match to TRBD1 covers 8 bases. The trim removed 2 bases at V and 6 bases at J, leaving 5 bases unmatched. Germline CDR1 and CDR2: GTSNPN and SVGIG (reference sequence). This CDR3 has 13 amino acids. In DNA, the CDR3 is TGTGCCTGGAGTTCCGGGACAGGCGCTGAAGCTTTCTTT. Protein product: CAWSSGTGAEAFF. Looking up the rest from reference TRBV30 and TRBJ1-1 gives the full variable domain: SQTIHQWPATLVQPVGSPLSLECTVEGTSNPNLYWYRQAAGRGLQLLFYSVGIGQISSEVPQNLSASRPQDRQFILSSKKLLLSDSGFYLCAWSSGTGAEAFFGQGTRLTVV.

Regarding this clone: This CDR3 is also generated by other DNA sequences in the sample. This CDR3 reads CASSFGGSSYNEQFF. DNA of the CDR3: TGTGCCAGTAGTTTTGGTGGGAGCTCCTACAATGAGCAGTTCTTC. The rearrangement links TRBV19 to TRBJ2-1; maybe TRBD2 (5 bases). The CDR3 has 15 residues. V was cut by 5 bases and J by 0 bases, with 11 bases left in between. Germline CDR1 LNHDA, CDR2 SQIVND (reference sequence).

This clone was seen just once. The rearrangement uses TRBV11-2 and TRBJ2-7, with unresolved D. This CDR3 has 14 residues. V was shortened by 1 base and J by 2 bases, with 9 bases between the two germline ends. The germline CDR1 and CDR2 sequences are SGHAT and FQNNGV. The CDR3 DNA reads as TGTGCCAGCAGCTTAGGCCTAGAAGCCTACGAGCAGTACTTC. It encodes CASSLGLEAYEQYF. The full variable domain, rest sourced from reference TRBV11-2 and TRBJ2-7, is EAGVAQSPRYKIIEKRQSVAFWCNPISGHATLYWYQQILGQGPKLLIQFQNNGVVDDSQLPKDRFSAERLKGVDSTLKIQPAKLEDSAVYLCASSLGLEAYEQYFGPGTRLTVT.

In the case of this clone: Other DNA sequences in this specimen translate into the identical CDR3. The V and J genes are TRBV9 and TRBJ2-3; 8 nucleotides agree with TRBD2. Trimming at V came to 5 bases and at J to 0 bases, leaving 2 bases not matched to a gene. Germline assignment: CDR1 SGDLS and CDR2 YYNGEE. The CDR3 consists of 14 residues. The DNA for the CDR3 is TGTGCCAGCAGTTTAGCGGGGAGCACAGATACGCAGTATTTT. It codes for CASSLAGSTDTQYF. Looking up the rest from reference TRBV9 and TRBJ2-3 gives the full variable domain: DSGVTQTPKHLITATGQRVTLRCSPRSGDLSVYWYQQSLDQGLQFLIQYYNGEERAKGNILERFSAQQFPDLHSELNLSSLELGDSALYFCASSLAGSTDTQYFGPGTRLTVL.

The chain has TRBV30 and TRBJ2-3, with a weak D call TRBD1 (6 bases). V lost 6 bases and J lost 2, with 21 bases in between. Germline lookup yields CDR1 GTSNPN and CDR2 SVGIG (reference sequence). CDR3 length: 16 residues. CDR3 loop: CACDSTGSLYTDTQYF. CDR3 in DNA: TGTGCCTGCGATAGTACAGGGTCTCTTTACACAGATACGCAGTATTTT.

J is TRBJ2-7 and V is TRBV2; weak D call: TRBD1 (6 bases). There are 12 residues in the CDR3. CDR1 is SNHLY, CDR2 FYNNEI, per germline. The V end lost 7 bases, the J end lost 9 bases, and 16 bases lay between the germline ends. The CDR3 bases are TGTGCCAGCAACGAAGGACAGTTCGGGCAGTACTTC. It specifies CASNEGQFGQYF.

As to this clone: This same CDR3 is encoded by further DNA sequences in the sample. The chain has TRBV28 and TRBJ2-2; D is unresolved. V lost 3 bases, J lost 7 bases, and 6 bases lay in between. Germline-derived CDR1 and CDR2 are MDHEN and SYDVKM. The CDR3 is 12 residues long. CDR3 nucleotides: TGTGCCAGCAGTTTTGCCCTCGGGGAGCTGTTTTTT. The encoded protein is CASSFALGELFF.

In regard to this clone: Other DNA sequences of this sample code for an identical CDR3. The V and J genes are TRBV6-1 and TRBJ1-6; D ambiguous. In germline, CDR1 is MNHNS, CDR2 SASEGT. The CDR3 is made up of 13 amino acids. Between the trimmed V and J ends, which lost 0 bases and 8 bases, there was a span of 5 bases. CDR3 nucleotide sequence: TGTGCCAGCAGTGAAGCTAGGGATTCACCCCTCCACTTT. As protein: CASSEARDSPLHF.

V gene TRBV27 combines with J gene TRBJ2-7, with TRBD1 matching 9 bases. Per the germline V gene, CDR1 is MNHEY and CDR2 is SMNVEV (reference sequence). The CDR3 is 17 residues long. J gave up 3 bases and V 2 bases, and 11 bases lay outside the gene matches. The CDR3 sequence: CASSLRVTGTGYYEQYF. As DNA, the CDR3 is TGTGCCAGCAGTTTACGGGTCACCGGGACAGGGTACTACGAGCAGTACTTC.